This T cell receptor (beta chain) derives from a study of monozygotic twins with inflammatory bowel disease. Per germline, CDR1 SGHRS and CDR2 YFSETQ. This CDR3 is built from 15 residues. TCRdb re-called the 5' RACE reads and gives one entry per CDR3 protein, without DNA. This repertoire includes under 150,000 distinct CDR3 sequences. This TCR came from a human donor with ulcerative colitis or Crohn's disease, or a healthy co-twin of an affected twin (not recorded which). This chain connects TRBV5-1 to TRBJ2-1; TCRdb selects TRBD1, and the lack of DNA leaves this call unchecked. Specimen: blood. CDR3 protein: CASRPFTAGQDEQFF.